This T cell receptor (beta chain) came from a study of cytomegalovirus exposure and HLA in healthy donors. General study points: Most TCR sequences were seen very rarely across donors, but some public TCRs occurred in many. In an earlier analysis, about 87% or about 30%: the productive usage of most TCR beta V segments.

The table lists this clone with a few counts. Its matching antigen is unknown. Trimming removed 1 base from V and 1 base from J; junction bases left unmatched: 0. This CDR3 region has 14 residues. Germline values: CDR1 SGHRS, CDR2 YFSETQ. PCR was performed using 60 Vbeta and 13 Jbeta primers. Data came from immunoSEQ multiplex PCR; TCRdb stores just in-frame clones and leaves some out. In the table there are approximately 170,000 clones, around 80% of which are singletons. The J gene is TRBJ2-3, the V gene TRBV5-1; 7 bases are a match to TRBD2. Sequencing was done on a sample of PBMCs. This TCR was sampled from a middle-aged woman in good health and CMV-seropositive. CDR3 nucleotides: TGCGCCAGCAGCTTGCTAGCGGGCACAGATACGCAGTATTTT. It specifies CASSLLAGTDTQYF.